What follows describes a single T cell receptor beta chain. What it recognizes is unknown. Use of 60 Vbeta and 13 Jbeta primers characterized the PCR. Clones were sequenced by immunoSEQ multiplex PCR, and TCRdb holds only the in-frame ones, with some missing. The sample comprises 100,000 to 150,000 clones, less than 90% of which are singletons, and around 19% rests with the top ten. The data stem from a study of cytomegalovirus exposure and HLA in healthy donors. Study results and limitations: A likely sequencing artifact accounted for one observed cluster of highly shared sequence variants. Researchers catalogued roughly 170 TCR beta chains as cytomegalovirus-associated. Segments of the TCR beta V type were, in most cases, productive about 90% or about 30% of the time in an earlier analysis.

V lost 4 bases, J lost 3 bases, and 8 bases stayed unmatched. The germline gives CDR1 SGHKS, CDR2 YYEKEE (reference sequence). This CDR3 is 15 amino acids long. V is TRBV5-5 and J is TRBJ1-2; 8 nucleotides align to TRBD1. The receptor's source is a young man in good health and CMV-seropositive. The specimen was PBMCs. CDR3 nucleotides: TGTGCCAGCAGCACCGGACAGGGCGTCTACTATGGCTACACCTTC. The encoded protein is CASSTGQGVYYGYTF.